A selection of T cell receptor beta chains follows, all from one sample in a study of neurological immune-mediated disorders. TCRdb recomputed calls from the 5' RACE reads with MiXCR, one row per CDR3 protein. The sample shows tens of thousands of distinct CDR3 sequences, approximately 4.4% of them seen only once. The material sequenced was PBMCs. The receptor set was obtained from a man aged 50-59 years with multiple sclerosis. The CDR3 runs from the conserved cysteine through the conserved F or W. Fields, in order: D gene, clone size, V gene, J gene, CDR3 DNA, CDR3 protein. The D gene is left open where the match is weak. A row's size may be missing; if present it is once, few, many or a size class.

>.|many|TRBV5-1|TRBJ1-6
TGCGCCAGCAGCCGAAGTGGGGAAGCTAATTCACCCCTCCACTTT
CASSRSGEANSPLHF
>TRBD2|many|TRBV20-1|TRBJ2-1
TGCACCGCGGGACTAGCGGGAGGCATCTCCTACAATGAGCAGTTCTTC
CTAGLAGGISYNEQFF
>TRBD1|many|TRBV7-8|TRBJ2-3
TGTGCCAGCAGCGATCGACAGGGGTCAGATACGCAGTATTTT
CASSDRQGSDTQYF
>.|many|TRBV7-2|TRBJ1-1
TGTGCCAGCAGCTTCTCAGAGACCCAAGCTTTCTTT
CASSFSETQAFF
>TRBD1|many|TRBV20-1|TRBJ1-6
TGCAGTGCTAGACCCCTTGGACAGGGTCGAAATTCACCCCTCCACTTT
CSARPLGQGRNSPLHF
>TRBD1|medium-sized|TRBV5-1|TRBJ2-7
TGCGCCAGCAGCACGGACAGGGTCGAGCAGTACTTC
CASSTDRVEQYF
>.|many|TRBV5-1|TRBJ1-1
TGCGCCAGCAGCCTAGGACGGGCGAACACTGAAGCTTTCTTT
CASSLGRANTEAFF
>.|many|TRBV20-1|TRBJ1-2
TGCAGTGCTGCGACAAGTAACTATGGCTACACCTTC
CSAATSNYGYTF
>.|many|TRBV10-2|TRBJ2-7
TGCGCCAGCAGGACGGGACCCAGCCCTTCCTACGAGCAGTACTTC
CASRTGPSPSYEQYF
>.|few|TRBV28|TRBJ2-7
TGTGCCAGCAGTTTAACCCCCGGAAAGGGCAGGGAAGAGCAGTACTTC
CASSLTPGKGREEQYF
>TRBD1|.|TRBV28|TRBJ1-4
TGTGCCAGCAGCTCGATAACCGGGACAGGGGATAGGAAACTGTTTTTT
CASSSITGTGDRKLFF
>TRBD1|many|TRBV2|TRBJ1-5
TGTGCCAGCAGTGAAGGGACAGGGGTCCATCAGCCCCAGCATTTT
CASSEGTGVHQPQHF
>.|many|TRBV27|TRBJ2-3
TGTGCCAGCAGGGGGGTCGGGGGACATAGAGCAGATACGCAGTATTTT
CASRGVGGHRADTQYF
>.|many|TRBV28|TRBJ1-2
TGTGCCAGCACTGTTTTGAACAGGGTTACAAACTATGGCTACACCTTC
CASTVLNRVTNYGYTF
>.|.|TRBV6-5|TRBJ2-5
TGTGCCAGCAGTCCCGGGAGACGGGAGACCCAGTACTTC
CASSPGRRETQYF
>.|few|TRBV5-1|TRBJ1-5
TGCGCCAGCAGCTGGGGGGAGCAGGCGAGATTGGGGCAGCCCCAGCATTTT
CASSWGEQARLGQPQHF
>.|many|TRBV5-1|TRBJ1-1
TGCGCCAGCAGCCCCAGCTTAACCGGCGGGACTGAAGCTTTCTTT
CASSPSLTGGTEAFF
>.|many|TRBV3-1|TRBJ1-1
TGTGCCAGCAGCACCTCTGGGGAGAACACTGAAGCTTTCTTT
CASSTSGENTEAFF
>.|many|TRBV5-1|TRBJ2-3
TGCGCCAGCAGCTTACAAGGCCTACCGGGAGATACGCAGTATTTT
CASSLQGLPGDTQYF
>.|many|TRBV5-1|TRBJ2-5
TGCGCCAGCAGCTTGGAGCCAGCTCAAGAGACCCAGTACTTC
CASSLEPAQETQYF
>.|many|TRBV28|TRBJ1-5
TGTGCCAGCAGTTTTGTCGGTGGGGGGCGTCAGCCCCAGCATTTT
CASSFVGGGRQPQHF
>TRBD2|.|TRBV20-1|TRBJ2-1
TGCAGTGCTAGAGTAAGCGGGATGATGGTTGAGCAGTTCTTC
CSARVSGMMVEQFF
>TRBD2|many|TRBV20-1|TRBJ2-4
TGCAGTGCTAGTTTTCGCGGGGGGGTAGCCAAAAACATTCAGTACTTC
CSASFRGGVAKNIQYF
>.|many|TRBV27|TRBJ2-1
TGTGCCAGACCTCCGGGCAGCTCCTACAATGAGCAGTTCTTC
CARPPGSSYNEQFF
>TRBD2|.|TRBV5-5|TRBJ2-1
TGTGCCAGCAGCTTTAGCGGGGGAACATACAATGAGCAGTTCTTC
CASSFSGGTYNEQFF
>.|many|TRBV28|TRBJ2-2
TGTGCCAGCAGTCCATCGACTAGGGTCCCCGGGGAGCTGTTTTTT
CASSPSTRVPGELFF
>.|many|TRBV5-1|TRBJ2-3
TGCGCCAGCAGCCCAACCGGGACAACCTACGCAGATACGCAGTATTTT
CASSPTGTTYADTQYF
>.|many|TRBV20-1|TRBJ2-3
TGCAGTGCTAGTGGGCTGATCACGTCAGATACGCAGTATTTT
CSASGLITSDTQYF
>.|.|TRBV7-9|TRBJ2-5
TGTGCCAGCAGCTCCACGGGGGGCCTGGAGACCCAGTACTTC
CASSSTGGLETQYF
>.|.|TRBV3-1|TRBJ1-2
TGTGCCAGCAGCCAAAGCCGGGACGGTATATGGGGTGGCTACACCTTC
CASSQSRDGIWGGYTF
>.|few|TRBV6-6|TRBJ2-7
TGTGCCAGCAGCCGAGGACAGACCCACTACGAGCAGTACTTC
CASSRGQTHYEQYF
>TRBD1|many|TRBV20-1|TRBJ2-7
TGCAGTGCCAGCCCGACAGGGGGTGTGTACGAGCAGTACTTC
CSASPTGGVYEQYF
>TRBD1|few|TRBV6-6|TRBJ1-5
TGTGCCAGCAGTTACGGACAGGCCACGAATCAGCCCCAGCATTTT
CASSYGQATNQPQHF
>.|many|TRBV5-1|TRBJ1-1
TGCGCCAGCAGCCAACCTTCAAGGGGTACTATGAACACTGAAGCTTTCTTT
CASSQPSRGTMNTEAFF
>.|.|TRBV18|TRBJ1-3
TGTGCCAGCTCAAAGCCGGGACAAGAGGCTGGAAACACCATATATTTT
CASSKPGQEAGNTIYF
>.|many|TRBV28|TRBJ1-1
TGTGCCAGCAGTTTATCGAGGGGCGGGAACACTGAAGCTTTCTTT
CASSLSRGGNTEAFF
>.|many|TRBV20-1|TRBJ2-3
TGCAGTGCTAGATCCGGATTGGGCACAGATACGCAGTATTTT
CSARSGLGTDTQYF
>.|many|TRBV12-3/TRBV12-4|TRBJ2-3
TGTGCCAGCAGTTTGACATATAGAGATACGCAGTATTTT
CASSLTYRDTQYF
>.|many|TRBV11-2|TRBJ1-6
TGTGCCAGCAGCGGCGCCAGCTCCTATAATTCACCCCTCAACTTT
CASSGASSYNSPLNF
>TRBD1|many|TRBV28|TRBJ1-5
TGTGCCACCGGGCGCGGGACAGGGCTGGGGTTCTTTAGGGGCAATCAGCCCCAGCATTTT
CATGRGTGLGFFRGNQPQHF
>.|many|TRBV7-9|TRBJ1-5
TGTGCCAGCAGCCAAGGCAGCAATCAGCCCCAGCATTTT
CASSQGSNQPQHF
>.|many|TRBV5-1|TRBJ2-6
TGCGCCAGCAGCCAGGAATACTCTGGGGCCAACGTCCTGACTTTC
CASSQEYSGANVLTF